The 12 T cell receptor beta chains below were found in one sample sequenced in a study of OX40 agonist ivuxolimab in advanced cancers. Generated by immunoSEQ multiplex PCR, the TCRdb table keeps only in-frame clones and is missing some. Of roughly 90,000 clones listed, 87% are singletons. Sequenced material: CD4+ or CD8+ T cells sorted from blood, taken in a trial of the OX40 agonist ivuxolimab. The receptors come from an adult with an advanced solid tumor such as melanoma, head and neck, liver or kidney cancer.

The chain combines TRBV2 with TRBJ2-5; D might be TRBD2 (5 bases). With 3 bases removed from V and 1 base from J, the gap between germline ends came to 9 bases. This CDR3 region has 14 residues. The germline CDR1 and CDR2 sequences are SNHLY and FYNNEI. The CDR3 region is CASSEGVIQETQYF. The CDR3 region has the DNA TGTGCCAGCAGTGAGGGAGTGATCCAAGAGACCCAGTACTTC. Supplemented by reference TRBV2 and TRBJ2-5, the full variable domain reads EPEVTQTPSHQVTQMGQEVILRCVPISNHLYFYWYRQILGQKVEFLVSFYNNEISEKSEIFDDQFSVERPDGSNFTLKIRSTKLEDSAMYFCASSEGVIQETQYFGPGTRLLVL.

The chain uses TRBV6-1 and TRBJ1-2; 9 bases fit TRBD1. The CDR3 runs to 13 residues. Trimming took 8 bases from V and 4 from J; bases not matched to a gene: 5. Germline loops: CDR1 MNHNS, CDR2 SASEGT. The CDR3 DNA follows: TGTGCCAGCTCGGGACAGGGCGGCTATGGCTACACCTTC. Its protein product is CASSGQGGYGYTF.

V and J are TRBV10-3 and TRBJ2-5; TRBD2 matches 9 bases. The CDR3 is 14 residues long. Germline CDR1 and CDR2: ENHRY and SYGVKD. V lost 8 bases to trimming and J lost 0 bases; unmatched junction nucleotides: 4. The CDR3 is CAIGAGGYQETQYF. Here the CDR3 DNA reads TGTGCCATCGGGGCGGGGGGGTACCAAGAGACCCAGTACTTC.

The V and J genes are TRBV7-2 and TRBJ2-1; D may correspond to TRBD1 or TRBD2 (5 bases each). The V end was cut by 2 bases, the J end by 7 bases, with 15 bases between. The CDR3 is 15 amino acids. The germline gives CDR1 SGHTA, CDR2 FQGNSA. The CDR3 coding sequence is TGTGCCAGCAGCTTAATGGGGGACGGTGAGAATGAGCAGTTCTTC. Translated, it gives CASSLMGDGENEQFF.

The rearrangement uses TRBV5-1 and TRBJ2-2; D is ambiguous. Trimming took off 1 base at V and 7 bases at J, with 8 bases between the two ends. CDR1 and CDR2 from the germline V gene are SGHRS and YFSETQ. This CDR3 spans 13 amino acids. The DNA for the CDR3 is TGCGCCAGCAGCTTGAGTGGAGACGGGGAGCTGTTTTTT. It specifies CASSLSGDGELFF.

CDR3 protein: CASSLMTGNPYEQYF. CDR3 in DNA: TGTGCCAGCAGTCTCATGACCGGGAATCCCTACGAGCAGTACTTC. The rearrangement uses TRBV27 and TRBJ2-7; tentatively, D is TRBD2 (5 bases). Between the trimmed V and J ends, which lost 5 bases and 2 bases, there was a span of 16 bases. Germline V lookup: CDR1 MNHEY, CDR2 SMNVEV (reference sequence). This CDR3 is built from 15 residues.

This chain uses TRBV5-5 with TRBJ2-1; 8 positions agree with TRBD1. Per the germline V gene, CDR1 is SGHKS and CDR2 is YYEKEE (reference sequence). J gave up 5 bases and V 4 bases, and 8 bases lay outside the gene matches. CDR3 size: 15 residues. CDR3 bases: TGTGCCAGCAGCCCCCGCGACAGGGGAGACAATGAGCAGTTCTTC. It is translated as CASSPRDRGDNEQFF.

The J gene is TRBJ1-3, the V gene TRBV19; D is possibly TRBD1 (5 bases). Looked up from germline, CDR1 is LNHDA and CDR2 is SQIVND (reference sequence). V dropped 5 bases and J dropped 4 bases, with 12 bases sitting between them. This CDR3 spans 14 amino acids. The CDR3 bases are TGTGCCAGTAGTGTACAAGGGGACGGAAACACCATATATTTT. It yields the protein CASSVQGDGNTIYF.

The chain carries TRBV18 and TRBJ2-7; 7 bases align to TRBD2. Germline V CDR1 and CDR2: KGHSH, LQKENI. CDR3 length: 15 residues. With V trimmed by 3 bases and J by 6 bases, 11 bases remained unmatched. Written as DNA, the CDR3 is TGTGCCAGCTCACCCTCGGGGAGGGAGGGTGGCGAGCAGTACTTC. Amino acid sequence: CASSPSGREGGEQYF.

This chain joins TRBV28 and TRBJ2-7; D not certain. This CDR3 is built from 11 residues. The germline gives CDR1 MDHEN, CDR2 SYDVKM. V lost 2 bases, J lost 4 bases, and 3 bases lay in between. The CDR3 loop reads CASSLRYEQYF. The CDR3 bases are TGTGCCAGCAGTTTAAGGTACGAGCAGTACTTC.

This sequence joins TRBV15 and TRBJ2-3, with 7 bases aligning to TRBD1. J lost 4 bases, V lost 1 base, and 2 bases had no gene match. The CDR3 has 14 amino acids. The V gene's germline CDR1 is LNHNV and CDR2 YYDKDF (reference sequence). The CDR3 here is CATSRGQGADTQYF. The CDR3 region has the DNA TGTGCCACCAGCAGAGGCCAGGGGGCAGATACGCAGTATTTT.

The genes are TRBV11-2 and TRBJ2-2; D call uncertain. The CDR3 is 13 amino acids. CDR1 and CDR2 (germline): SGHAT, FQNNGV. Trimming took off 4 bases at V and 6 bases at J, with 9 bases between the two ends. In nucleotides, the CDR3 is TGTGCCAGCAGCTCTAATGGTCCCGGGGAGCTGTTTTTT. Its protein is CASSSNGPGELFF.